Reported below is one TCR beta chain. Its target is not known. The sample originates from a study of T cell responses to AZD1222 COVID-19 vaccine. Findings and caveats of the study: Two AZD1222 doses significantly raised spike-specific TCR breadth and depth over controls. Donors skewed white British and female; clonal diversity was possibly underestimated.

Measured with immunoSEQ multiplex PCR; TCRdb has only the in-frame clones, and not every one. The sample lists over 120,000 clones, around 92% occurring once. The CDR3 is 14 amino acids. CDR1 is MNHEY and CDR2 is SVGAGI in the germline V gene. V gave up 8 bases and J gave up 0 bases; unmatched junction bases: 3. The sample in question was peripheral blood, obtained 28 days after the second AZD1222 dose. The V and J genes are TRBV6-5 and TRBJ1-5; 8 nucleotides agree with TRBD1. This receptor was identified in an adult who received the AZD1222 COVID-19 vaccine. CDR3 region: CASGQGGSNQPQHF. CDR3 sequence (DNA): TGTGCCAGCGGACAGGGAGGTAGCAATCAGCCCCAGCATTTT.